This T cell receptor beta chain was documented in a study of T cells in Graves' hyperthyroidism and ophthalmopathy. This CDR3 comprises 13 residues. Germline CDR1 is LNHDA and CDR2 is SQIVND (reference sequence). Trimming took 4 bases from V and 2 from J, leaving 9 bases between them. Amplified TCR beta CDR3 regions came from RNA transcripts. The primer set for the first-round RT-PCR of the TCR CDR3 was HTBI. TCRdb itself ran the multiplex PCR reads through MiXCR, one entry per CDR3 protein. The data show over 250,000 distinct CDR3 sequences, around a quarter seen once. Sequencing used blood. The receptor comes from a man aged 35 to 55 with Graves' hyperthyroidism that later progressed to Graves' ophthalmopathy. The chain carries TRBV19 and TRBJ2-7; D not certain. The CDR3 region is CASSTLHAYEQYF. The CDR3 nucleotides are TGTGCCAGTAGTACCCTTCACGCCTACGAGCAGTACTTC.